The 9 T cell receptor beta chains below were found in one sample sequenced in a study of blood T cells in healthy people across ages. A J-beta primer mix and a sample-barcoded 5' primer were used in a second PCR of about 7 to 11 cycles. TCRdb re-called the 5' RACE reads through MiXCR, storing one row per CDR3 protein. The sample contains more than 800,000 distinct CDR3 sequences, 35% to 55% of which appear only once. Sequenced sample: blood. The receptors were gathered from an older woman in good health.

This chain links TRBV24-1 with TRBJ2-3; no firm D call. CDR3 length: 13 residues. The germline V and J ends were trimmed by 1 base and 0 bases, with 1 base remaining between them. Looked up from germline, CDR1 is KGHDR and CDR2 is SFDVKD. The CDR3 coding sequence is TGTGCCACCAGTGATTTCAGCACAGATACGCAGTATTTT. It translates to CATSDFSTDTQYF.

The gene calls are TRBV13 and TRBJ2-5, with TRBD2 matching over 9 bases. CDR1 PRHDT and CDR2 FYEKMQ come from the germline V gene (reference sequence). This CDR3 spans 16 amino acids. The trim removed 5 bases at V and 11 bases at J, leaving 18 bases unmatched. In DNA form, the CDR3 reads TGTGCCAGCAGCAAATCCGGGACTAGCAGATACAATGAGCAGTACTTC. Amino acid sequence: CASSKSGTSRYNEQYF.

This clonotype was recorded a few times. V and J are TRBV14 and TRBJ2-7, with D tentatively TRBD1 (6 bases). CDR3 length: 13 amino acids. Germline V gene sequence: CDR1 SGHDN, CDR2 FVKESK. V gave up 3 bases and J gave up 9 bases, with 15 bases separating them. Here the CDR3 reads CASSHQGKGAQYF. The DNA of the CDR3 is TGTGCCAGCAGCCACCAGGGGAAGGGTGCGCAGTACTTC.

This clonotype was picked up many times. The chain couples TRBV28 to TRBJ2-1; 15 bases line up with TRBD2. The germline V gene encodes CDR1 MDHEN and CDR2 SYDVKM. The J segment lost 9 bases and the V segment lost 5 bases, leaving 8 bases of the junction unmatched. The CDR3 runs 16 residues. The CDR3 bases are TGTGCCAGCAGTCCCGGGACTAGCGGGAGGTTAAGTGAGCAGTTCTTC. Translating gives CASSPGTSGRLSEQFF.

This clonotype has more than one count but fewer than ten. The chain links TRBV29-1 to TRBJ1-4; 7 bases are a match to TRBD1. The germline CDR1 and CDR2 sequences are SQVTM and ANQGSEA. With V trimmed by 1 base and J by 0 bases, 2 bases remained unmatched. The CDR3 length is 15 residues. This chain's CDR3 is CSVEGQGATNEKLFF. The CDR3 DNA follows: TGCAGCGTTGAAGGACAGGGTGCAACTAATGAAAAACTGTTTTTT.

CDR3 DNA: TGCAGTGCTAATTCGCGGGAGGGCCTCGCAGATACGCAGTATTTT. It translates to CSANSREGLADTQYF. This chain connects TRBV20-1 to TRBJ2-3; 9 bases fit TRBD2. The CDR3 has 15 residues. V lost 4 bases and J lost 4; bases outside the gene matches: 9. CDR1 is DFQATT, CDR2 SNEGSKA, per germline (reference sequence).

This clonotype turned up a few times. The chain couples TRBV2 to TRBJ2-1; tentative D call: TRBD2 (5 bases). The CDR3 has 13 residues. Germline values: CDR1 SNHLY, CDR2 FYNNEI. Trimming pared 2 bases from V and 10 bases from J, leaving 12 bases between. The CDR3 DNA is TGTGCCAGCAGTGAAAGGGTTACTAGGGAGCAGTTCTTC. Translated: CASSERVTREQFF.

The rearrangement uses TRBV10-3 and TRBJ2-1; TRBD2 matches at 8 bases. The germline V gene encodes CDR1 ENHRY and CDR2 SYGVKD. V gave up 3 bases and J gave up 10 bases; unmatched junction bases: 5. CDR3 length equals 13 residues. The CDR3 here is CAISEREGGEQFF. The CDR3 nucleotides read TGTGCCATCAGTGAACGGGAGGGCGGCGAGCAGTTCTTC.

The rearrangement joins TRBV7-9 to TRBJ2-1; D is uncertain. Germline CDR1 SEHNR, CDR2 FQNEAQ (reference sequence). The CDR3 runs 14 residues. Between the trimmed V and J ends, which lost 5 bases and 5 bases, there was a span of 13 bases. The CDR3 region has the DNA TGTGCCAGCAGCGCCAAGGTTTCCCACAATGAGCAGTTCTTC. Translating it yields CASSAKVSHNEQFF.